Following are 9 T cell receptor beta chains from one sample sequenced in a study of CD8 T cells in Susac syndrome. An amount of RNA that ranged from roughly 0.5 to 1 ug was reverse transcribed with random hexamers. TCRdb passed the immunoSEQ multiplex PCR reads through MiXCR, listing each CDR3 protein once. This repertoire shows around 120,000 distinct CDR3 sequences, about 95% found once; its top ten account for approximately 0.12%. Sequencing input: CD4+ T cells from PBMCs. The receptors derive from a human donor with multiple sclerosis.

This rearrangement joins TRBV6-2 or TRBV6-3 to TRBJ2-1; maybe TRBD2 (6 bases). The ends were cut back, 6 bases at V and 10 bases at J, with 16 bases in the middle. The CDR3 loop spans 13 amino acids. Germline V gene sequence: CDR1 MNHEY, CDR2 SVGEGT. CDR3 in DNA: TGTGCCAGCAGCCTGACTAGAGTACGGGAGCAGTTCTTC. Translating gives CASSLTRVREQFF.

V and J are TRBV25-1 and TRBJ2-1; 7 bases match TRBD1. CDR1 is MGHDK, CDR2 SYGVNS, per germline. With 8 bases clipped from V and 4 bases from J, the junction kept 5 bases outside the gene matches. CDR3 size: 13 residues. CDR3 DNA: TGTGCCAGCGGGGACAGTGGTTACAATGAGCAGTTCTTC. Protein: CASGDSGYNEQFF. Full variable domain (rest looked up from reference TRBV25-1 and TRBJ2-1): EADIYQTPRYLVIGTGKKITLECSQTMGHDKMYWYQQDPGMELHLIHYSYGVNSTEKGDLSSESTVSRIRTEHFPLTLESARPSHTSQYLCASGDSGYNEQFFGPGTRLTVL.

This chain connects TRBV6-1 to TRBJ1-3; a possible D gene is TRBD1 (5 bases). The CDR3 is made up of 16 amino acids. The germline V gene has CDR1 MNHNS and CDR2 SASEGT. V lost 5 bases and J 0 bases, leaving 14 bases between the germline ends. CDR3 sequence: CASSSGALLSGNTIYF. The CDR3 DNA sequence: TGTGCCAGCAGTAGCGGGGCACTTCTCTCTGGAAACACCATATATTTT.

The rearrangement joins TRBV7-9 to TRBJ1-1; 9 bases agree with TRBD1. The CDR3 loop spans 16 amino acids. From germline, CDR1 is SEHNR and CDR2 FQNEAQ (reference sequence). With 5 bases clipped from V and 2 bases from J, the junction kept 9 bases outside the gene matches. The CDR3 DNA reads as TGTGCCAGCAGCCCCGGACAGGGGAGTGGAAACACTGAAGCTTTCTTT. Translating gives CASSPGQGSGNTEAFF.

The chain joins TRBV25-1 to TRBJ2-1; 8 bases map to TRBD2. Unmatched junction bases numbered 8, after V lost 4 bases and J lost 9 bases. This CDR3 spans 14 amino acids. The germline gives CDR1 MGHDK, CDR2 SYGVNS. As DNA, the CDR3 is TGTGCCAGCAGTGCTCCGGGACTAGTTGCTGAGCAGTTCTTC. The encoded protein is CASSAPGLVAEQFF.

The V gene is TRBV19, the J gene TRBJ1-2; D unresolved. This CDR3 spans 15 amino acids. Germline CDR1 LNHDA, CDR2 SQIVND (reference sequence). Deletions cut 5 bases from V and 0 bases from J, with 13 bases between. The CDR3 DNA sequence: TGTGCCAGTAGTTTCCGACCGACCCCTAACTATGGCTACACCTTC. Its protein is CASSFRPTPNYGYTF.

The CDR3 sequence is CASSAPSTGELFF. The CDR3 region has the DNA TGTGCCAGCAGCGCTCCCAGCACCGGGGAGCTGTTTTTT. The genes are TRBV6-5 and TRBJ2-2; D remains ambiguous. Germline V CDR1 and CDR2: MNHEY, SVGAGI. V was pared by 6 bases and J by 4 bases, with 9 bases between. This CDR3 spans 13 amino acids.

The chain has TRBV30 and TRBJ1-5, with a weak D call TRBD1 (5 bases). The CDR3 contains 14 residues. Germline-derived CDR1 and CDR2 are GTSNPN and SVGIG (reference sequence). Trimming took 4 bases from V and 0 from J, leaving 10 bases between them. Here the CDR3 reads CAWNRGNSNQPQHF. CDR3 DNA: TGTGCCTGGAATAGGGGTAATAGCAATCAGCCCCAGCATTTT.

The CDR3 bases are TGTGCCAGCAGCTTAGGGGGGCCATACGCTCAAGAGACCCAGTACTTC. It specifies CASSLGGPYAQETQYF. This rearrangement joins TRBV7-2 to TRBJ2-5; the D gene is possibly TRBD1 (6 bases). Germline V gene lookup returns CDR1 SGHTA and CDR2 FQGNSA. V shed 1 base and J shed 2 bases, with 14 bases lying between them. The length of the CDR3 is 16 residues.